This TCR beta chain is from a study of blood T cell repertoires in COVID-19. About the study: Acute and convalescent COVID-19 specimens originated in the United States, Italy and Spain. Sources were T cells, B-cell-depleted T cells, or PBMCs; the material itself was cDNA or gDNA.

Generated by immunoSEQ multiplex PCR, the TCRdb table keeps only in-frame clones and is missing some. The table includes a few hundred thousand clones, almost 90% detected once. V dropped 2 bases and J dropped 8 bases, with 16 bases sitting between them. The germline V gene encodes CDR1 MNHEY and CDR2 SVGAGI. The CDR3 spans 14 residues. Seattle patients were enrolled during active infection and followed longitudinally. This chain joins TRBV6-5 and TRBJ2-7, with D perhaps TRBD1 (6 bases). Sequencing was done on a sample of peripheral blood. This TCR derives from a woman between 35 and 50 years old with COVID-19, enrolled during active disease. The CDR3 sequence is CASSYNRDISKQYF. Here the CDR3 DNA reads TGTGCCAGCAGTTACAACCGGGACATCAGCAAGCAGTACTTC.